The text below deals with one TCR beta chain. Antigen: not known. The data were obtained in a study of T cells in Graves' hyperthyroidism and ophthalmopathy. For the study at large: At the time of initial diagnosis and before any treatment, peripheral blood was collected. Study conclusions and caveats: Stable hyperthyroidism was told apart from ophthalmopathy by a model built on 13 V-J features.

After removal of 0 bases from V and 5 bases from J, the junction contained 13 bases not matched to a gene. This CDR3 contains 17 residues. From germline, CDR1 is DFQATT and CDR2 SNEGSKA (reference sequence). Clinical symptoms, serum thyroxine, TRAb, thyroid ultrasound and orbital computed tomography established diagnosis. From RNA transcripts, TCR beta CDR3 regions were amplified. The primer set for the first-round RT-PCR of the TCR CDR3 was HTBI. TCRdb itself ran the multiplex PCR reads through MiXCR, one entry per CDR3 protein. This table holds about 610,000 distinct CDR3 sequences, approximately 14% found once.

The source material was blood. The TCR was taken from a woman between 40 and 50 years old with Graves' ophthalmopathy. V and J are TRBV20-1 and TRBJ2-5, with 9 bases fitting TRBD1. CDR3 DNA sequence: TGCAGTGCTAGAGACTATGGGAGGGGACAGGGAAGGGAGACCCAGTACTTC. It specifies CSARDYGRGQGRETQYF.